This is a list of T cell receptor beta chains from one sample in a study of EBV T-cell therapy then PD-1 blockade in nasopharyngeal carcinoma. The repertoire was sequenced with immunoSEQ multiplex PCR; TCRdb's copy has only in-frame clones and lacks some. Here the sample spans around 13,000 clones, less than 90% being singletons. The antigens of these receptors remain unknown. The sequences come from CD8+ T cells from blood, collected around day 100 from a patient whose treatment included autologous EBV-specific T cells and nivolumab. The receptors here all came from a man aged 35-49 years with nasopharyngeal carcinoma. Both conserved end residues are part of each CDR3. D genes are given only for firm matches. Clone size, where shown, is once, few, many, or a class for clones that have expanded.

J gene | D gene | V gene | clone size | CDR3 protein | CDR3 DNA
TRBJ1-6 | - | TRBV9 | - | CASSPGGLDNSPLHF | TGTGCCAGCAGCCCCGGGGGACTTGATAATTCACCCCTCCACTTT
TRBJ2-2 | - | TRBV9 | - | CASTVGTGELFF | TGTGCCAGCACGGTTGGTACCGGGGAGCTGTTTTTT
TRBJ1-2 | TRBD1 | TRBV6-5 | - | CASSPGGVNYGYTF | TGTGCCAGCAGTCCAGGGGGCGTTAACTATGGCTACACCTTC
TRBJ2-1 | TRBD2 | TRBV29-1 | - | CSVEDWTSGENEQFF | TGCAGCGTTGAAGACTGGACTAGCGGGGAGAATGAGCAGTTCTTC
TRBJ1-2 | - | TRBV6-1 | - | CASSESGLNNYGYTF | TGTGCCAGCAGTGAAAGCGGCCTAAATAACTATGGCTACACCTTC
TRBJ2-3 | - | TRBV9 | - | CASSQREGSTSTDTQYF | TGTGCCAGCAGCCAAAGAGAGGGATCCACTAGCACAGATACGCAGTATTTT
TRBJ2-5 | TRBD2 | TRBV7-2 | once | CASSLELAGGQETQYF | TGTGCCAGCAGCTTAGAGTTAGCGGGGGGGCAAGAGACCCAGTACTTC
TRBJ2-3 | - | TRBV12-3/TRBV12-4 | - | CASNTGTIKYF | TGTGCCAGCAATACAGGGACTATCAAGTATTTT
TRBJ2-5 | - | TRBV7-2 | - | CASSLVGRGRETQYF | TGTGCCAGCAGCTTAGTAGGCAGGGGACGAGAGACCCAGTACTTC
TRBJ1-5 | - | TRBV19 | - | CASSIGGGGNQPQHF | TGTGCCAGTAGTATAGGGGGTGGGGGCAATCAGCCCCAGCATTTT
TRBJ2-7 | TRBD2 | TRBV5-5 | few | CASSLIVAGLEQYF | TGTGCCAGCAGCTTGATCGTAGCGGGGCTCGAGCAGTACTTC
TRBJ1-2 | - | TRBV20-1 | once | CSAQGGYGYTF | TGCAGTGCCCAAGGAGGCTATGGCTACACCTTC
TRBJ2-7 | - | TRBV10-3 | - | CAISESRASYEQYF | TGTGCCATCAGTGAGTCAAGGGCCTCCTACGAGCAGTACTTC
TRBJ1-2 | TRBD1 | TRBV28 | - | CASSLPPGDRGYGYTF | TGTGCCAGCAGTTTGCCCCCGGGGGACAGGGGCTATGGCTACACCTTC
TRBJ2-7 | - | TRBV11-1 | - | CASSDTGHEQYF | TGTGCCAGCAGCGACACAGGGCACGAGCAGTACTTC
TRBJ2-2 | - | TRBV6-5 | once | CASRSGTVNTGELFF | TGTGCCAGCAGGTCCGGGACGGTGAACACCGGGGAGCTGTTTTTT
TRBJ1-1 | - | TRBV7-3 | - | CASSHGGGYTEAFF | TGTGCCAGCAGTCATGGTGGGGGGTACACTGAAGCTTTCTTT
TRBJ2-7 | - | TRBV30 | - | CAWSPAVYEQYF | TGTGCCTGGAGTCCTGCAGTCTACGAGCAGTACTTC
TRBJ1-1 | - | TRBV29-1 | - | CSVVPRGTEAFF | TGCAGCGTTGTTCCCCGAGGGACTGAAGCTTTCTTT
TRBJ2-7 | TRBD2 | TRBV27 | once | CASSLRRGGDEQYF | TGTGCCAGCAGTTTAAGGCGGGGGGGCGATGAGCAGTACTTC
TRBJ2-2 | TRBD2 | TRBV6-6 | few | CASTLLAGAGELFF | TGTGCCAGCACTTTACTGGCGGGGGCCGGGGAGCTGTTTTTT
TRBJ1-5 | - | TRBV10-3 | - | CAISESNDGSYQPQHF | TGTGCCATCAGTGAGTCGAATGACGGATCTTATCAGCCCCAGCATTTT
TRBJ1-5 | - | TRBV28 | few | CASNEVGNQPQHF | TGTGCCAGCAATGAGGTTGGCAATCAGCCCCAGCATTTT
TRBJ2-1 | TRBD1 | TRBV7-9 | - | CASSGKGWSPGQLNEQFF | TGTGCCAGCAGCGGAAAGGGCTGGTCCCCGGGACAGCTTAATGAGCAGTTCTTC
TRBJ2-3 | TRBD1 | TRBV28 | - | CASSQDRASTDTQYF | TGTGCCAGCAGTCAGGACAGGGCAAGCACAGATACGCAGTATTTT
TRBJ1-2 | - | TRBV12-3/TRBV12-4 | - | CASRGLSYGYTF | TGTGCCAGCAGGGGACTTTCCTATGGCTACACCTTC
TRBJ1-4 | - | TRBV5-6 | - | CASSSDSSGGLFF | TGTGCCAGCAGCTCCGACTCCAGCGGGGGCCTGTTTTTT
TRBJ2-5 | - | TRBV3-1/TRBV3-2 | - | CASSQDQRVRGRQETQYF | TGTGCCAGCAGCCAAGATCAACGGGTTAGGGGTAGGCAAGAGACCCAGTACTTC
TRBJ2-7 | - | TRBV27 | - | CASKGFAYEQYF | TGTGCCAGCAAGGGGTTTGCTTACGAGCAGTACTTC
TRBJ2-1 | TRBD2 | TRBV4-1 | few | CASSQGPPGTGGYNEQFF | TGCGCCAGCAGCCAGGGGCCCCCTGGGACGGGGGGCTACAATGAGCAGTTCTTC
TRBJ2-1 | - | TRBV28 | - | CASSFWPSSYNEQFF | TGTGCCAGCAGTTTTTGGCCGAGCTCCTACAATGAGCAGTTCTTC
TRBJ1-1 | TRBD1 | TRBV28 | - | CASSQYQGASHTEAFF | TGTGCCAGCAGCCAATATCAGGGGGCCTCTCACACTGAAGCTTTCTTT
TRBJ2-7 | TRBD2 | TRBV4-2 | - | CASSQDLSGGADEQYF | TGTGCCAGCAGCCAAGACCTTAGCGGGGGGGCCGACGAGCAGTACTTC
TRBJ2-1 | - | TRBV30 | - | CAYDSPDEQFF | TGTGCCTATGACTCCCCGGATGAGCAGTTCTTC
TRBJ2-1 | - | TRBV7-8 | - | CASSSDGYEQFF | TGTGCCAGCAGCTCGGATGGGTATGAGCAGTTCTTC
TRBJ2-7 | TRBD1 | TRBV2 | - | CASSRDSVSYEQYF | TGTGCCAGCAGCCGGGACAGCGTCTCCTACGAGCAGTACTTC
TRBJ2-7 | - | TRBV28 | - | CASSLRQGSSYEQYF | TGTGCCAGCAGTCTGCGCCAGGGTAGCTCCTACGAGCAGTACTTC